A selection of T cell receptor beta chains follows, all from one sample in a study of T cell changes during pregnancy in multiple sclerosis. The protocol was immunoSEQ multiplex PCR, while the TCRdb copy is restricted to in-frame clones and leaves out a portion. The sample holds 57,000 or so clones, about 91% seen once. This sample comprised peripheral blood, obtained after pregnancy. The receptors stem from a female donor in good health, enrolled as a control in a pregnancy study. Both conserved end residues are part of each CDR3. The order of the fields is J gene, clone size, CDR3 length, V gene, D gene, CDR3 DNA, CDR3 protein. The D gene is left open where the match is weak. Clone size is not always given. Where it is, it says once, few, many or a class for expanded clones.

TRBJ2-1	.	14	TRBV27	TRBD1	TGTGCCAGCAGTCCGACAGGGGCGCTTGGTGAGCAGTTCTTC	CASSPTGALGEQFF
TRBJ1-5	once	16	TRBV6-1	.	TGTGCCAGCAGTGGGGGAGGGGGAAGAGCAAATCAGCCCCAGCATTTT	CASSGGGGRANQPQHF
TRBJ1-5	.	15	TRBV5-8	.	TGTGCCAGCAGCTTGACAGAGTATAGCAATCAGCCCCAGCATTTT	CASSLTEYSNQPQHF
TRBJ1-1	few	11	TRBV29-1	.	TGCAGCGTTCCAGTGAACACTGAAGCTTTCTTT	CSVPVNTEAFF
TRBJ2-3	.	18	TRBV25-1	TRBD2	TGTGCCAGCAGTGAATTGGGCGCTAGCGGGAGCGGAACAGATACGCAGTATTTT	CASSELGASGSGTDTQYF
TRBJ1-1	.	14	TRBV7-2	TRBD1	TGTGCCAGCAGCTTGGGACAGCTCGACACTGAAGCTTTCTTT	CASSLGQLDTEAFF
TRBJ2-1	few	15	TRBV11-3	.	TGTGCCAGCAGCCCCTCACGGGGCTCCTACAATGAGCAGTTCTTC	CASSPSRGSYNEQFF
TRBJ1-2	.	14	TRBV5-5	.	TGTGCCAGCAGCCTATTGACACAGAACTATGGCTACACCTTC	CASSLLTQNYGYTF
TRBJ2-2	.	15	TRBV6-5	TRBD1	TGTGCCAGCAGTTTGGACAGGGTGGAAACCGGGGAGCTGTTTTTT	CASSLDRVETGELFF
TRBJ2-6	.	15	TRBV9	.	TGTGCCAGCACGTCCGTGGGCCCTGGGGCCAACGTCCTGACTTTC	CASTSVGPGANVLTF
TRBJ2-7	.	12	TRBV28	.	TGTGCCAGCAGTTTAGGTGCCTACGAGCAGTACTTC	CASSLGAYEQYF
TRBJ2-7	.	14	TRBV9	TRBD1	TGTGCCAGCAGCGTAGAGGGACAGGGTCCCGAGCAGTACTTC	CASSVEGQGPEQYF
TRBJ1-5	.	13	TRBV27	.	TGTGCCAGCAGTTTTCGGGGCAATCAGCCCCAGCATTTT	CASSFRGNQPQHF
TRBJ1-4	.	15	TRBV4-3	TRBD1	TGCGCCAGCAGCCCCTCACAGGGGATAAATGAAAAACTGTTTTTT	CASSPSQGINEKLFF
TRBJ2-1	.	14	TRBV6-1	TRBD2	TGTGCCAGCTCGCGGGAGGGGACCTACAATGAGCAGTTCTTC	CASSREGTYNEQFF
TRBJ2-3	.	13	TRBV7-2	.	TGTGCCAGCAGCTTAGCCGTCACAGATACGCAGTATTTT	CASSLAVTDTQYF
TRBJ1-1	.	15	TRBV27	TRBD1	TGTGCCAGCAGTTTGTCCAAGGGGGCTGACACTGAAGCTTTCTTT	CASSLSKGADTEAFF
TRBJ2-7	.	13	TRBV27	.	TGTGCCAGCAGCCGGGACTTCCCCTACGAGCAGTACTTC	CASSRDFPYEQYF
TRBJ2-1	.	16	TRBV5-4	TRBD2	TGTGCCAGCAGCACCGGAACTAGCGGGAGTTACAATGAGCAGTTCTTC	CASSTGTSGSYNEQFF
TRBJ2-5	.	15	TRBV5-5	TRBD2	TGTGCCAGCATCGGACTAGCGGGAGGTGGGGAGACCCAGTACTTC	CASIGLAGGGETQYF
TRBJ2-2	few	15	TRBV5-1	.	TGCGCCAGCAGCTTGTTTGAGGGCGGGACCGGGGAGCTGTTTTTT	CASSLFEGGTGELFF
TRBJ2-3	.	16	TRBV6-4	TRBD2	TGTGCCAGCAGTGCCCTTAGCGGGGGGGCCACAGATACGCAGTATTTT	CASSALSGGATDTQYF
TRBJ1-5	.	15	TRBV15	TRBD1	TGTGCCACCAGCACGGGACAGGGAAGCAATCAGCCCCAGCATTTT	CATSTGQGSNQPQHF
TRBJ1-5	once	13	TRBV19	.	TGTGCCACCAGGGCACAGAACTTCCAGCCCCAGCATTTT	CATRAQNFQPQHF
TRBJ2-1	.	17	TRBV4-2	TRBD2	TGTGCCAGCAGCCAAGATCGGGGGGACTATTCCTACAATGAGCAGTTCTTC	CASSQDRGDYSYNEQFF
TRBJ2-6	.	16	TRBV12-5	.	TGTGCTAGTGGCCCGGGCGGGGTCTCTGGGGCCAACGTCCTGACTTTC	CASGPGGVSGANVLTF
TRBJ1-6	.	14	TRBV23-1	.	TGCGCCAGCAGTCAGAGGGAGTGGAATTCACCCCTCCACTTT	CASSQREWNSPLHF
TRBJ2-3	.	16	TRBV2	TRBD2	TGTGCCAGCACTCCGGGACTAGCGGGTAGCACAGATACGCAGTATTTT	CASTPGLAGSTDTQYF
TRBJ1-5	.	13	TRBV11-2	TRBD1	TGTGCCAGCAGCCAGACAGGGGAACAGCCCCAGCATTTT	CASSQTGEQPQHF
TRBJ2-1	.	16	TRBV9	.	TGTGCCAGCAGCGTGGGGGGAGCCAGCTCCTACAATGAGCAGTTCTTC	CASSVGGASSYNEQFF
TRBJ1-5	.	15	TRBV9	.	TGTGCCAGCAGCGTAGAGGGGGGAGGGGATCAGCCCCAGCATTTT	CASSVEGGGDQPQHF
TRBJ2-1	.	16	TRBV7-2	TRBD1	TGTGCCAGCAGCAACCGGGACAGGGTCCTTGTGGATGAGCAGTTCTTC	CASSNRDRVLVDEQFF
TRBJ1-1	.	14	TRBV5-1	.	TGCGCCAGCAGCTTGGAACAGGGAAGGACTGAAGCTTTCTTT	CASSLEQGRTEAFF